This T cell receptor beta chain was captured by sequencing in a study of cytomegalovirus exposure and HLA in healthy donors. About this clone itself: What it binds is not known.

Whole-study results and caveats: Solely CMV serostatus was available to characterize immune exposure. Segments of the TCR beta V type were, in most cases, productive about 87% or about 30% of the time in an earlier analysis.

The PCR ran on 60 Vbeta and 13 Jbeta primers. Libraries were prepared by immunoSEQ multiplex PCR; TCRdb keeps only in-frame clonotypes and omits some of them. This table holds under 150,000 clones, about 70% found once. Looked up from germline, CDR1 is SNHLY and CDR2 is FYNNEI. V lost 6 bases, J lost 10 bases, and 9 bases stayed unmatched. The CDR3 runs 13 residues. The sequencing input was PBMCs. The V and J genes are TRBV2 and TRBJ2-1; TRBD2 matches at 7 bases. The TCR comes from a woman aged 40-49 years in good health and CMV-seronegative. CDR3 DNA sequence: TGTGCCAGCAGGCCCGAGGGAGGGCACGAGCAGTTCTTC. This gives the protein CASRPEGGHEQFF.